This is a list of T cell receptor beta chains from one sample in a study of shared clonotypes between healthy human individuals. Method: immunoSEQ multiplex PCR; TCRdb's copy keeps in-frame clones and lacks some. The sample contains roughly 1 million clones, around 74% of which appear only once. The sample was memory CD4+ T cells sorted from blood. Receptor source: a man younger than 35 in good health. The CDR3 runs from the conserved cysteine through the conserved F or W. D genes are given only for firm matches. Some rows mark clone size as missing; the rest say once, few, many or name a class of expanded clone.

J,V,size,D,DNA,CDR3
TRBJ2-7,TRBV30,-,-,TGTGCCTGGAGGGCGGGGGCCGAGCAGTACTTC,CAWRAGAEQYF
TRBJ1-5,TRBV7-2,-,-,TGTGCCAGCAGCCCCGGGGACTATAGCAATCAGCCCCAGCATTTT,CASSPGDYSNQPQHF
TRBJ2-1,TRBV4-3,-,-,TGCGCCAGCAGCCAAGGGGGGTTGGGCTCCTACAATGAGCAGTTCTTC,CASSQGGLGSYNEQFF
TRBJ2-1,TRBV11-3,-,TRBD2,TGTGCCAGCAGCCCCGGGGGGTACAATGAGCAGTTCTTC,CASSPGGYNEQFF
TRBJ2-5,TRBV2,few,-,TGTGCCAGCAGTACCCGGATCTCGGAGACCCAGTACTTC,CASSTRISETQYF
TRBJ2-3,TRBV5-1,-,-,TGCGCCAGCAGCTCGGGCCTTCTCGCAGATACGCAGTATTTT,CASSSGLLADTQYF
TRBJ1-2,TRBV11-2,-,TRBD1,TGTGCCAGCAGCCCAAGGGGGCCCGGGGGCTACACCTTC,CASSPRGPGGYTF
TRBJ1-2,TRBV4-3,-,-,TGCGCCAGCAGCCAAGATCCTAGGGGTGATGGCTACACCTTC,CASSQDPRGDGYTF
TRBJ2-7,TRBV4-1,-,-,TGCGCCAGCAGCTCCCGGGCTAGGGCGGAGCAGTACTTC,CASSSRARAEQYF
TRBJ2-7,TRBV28,-,TRBD1,TGTGCCAGCAGGGCCCCGGACAGGGGCCACGAGCAGTACTTC,CASRAPDRGHEQYF
TRBJ1-5,TRBV18,once,TRBD1,TGTGCCAGCTCGCAGGGGGCACCTCAGCCCCAGCATTTT,CASSQGAPQPQHF
TRBJ2-7,TRBV2,-,-,TGTGCCAGCGCTCAGGGGAGCCTATCGTACGAGCAGTACTTC,CASAQGSLSYEQYF
TRBJ1-4,TRBV5-6,-,-,TGTGCCAGCAGCTTGGCAGGGTCTATGGGTGAAAAACTGTTTTTT,CASSLAGSMGEKLFF
TRBJ1-1,TRBV19,-,-,TGTGCCAGTAGTATCTCGAGGGACACTGAAGCTTTCTTT,CASSISRDTEAFF
TRBJ1-1,TRBV28,many,-,TGTGCCAGCACCCCGACGGGGAACACTGAAGCTTTCTTT,CASTPTGNTEAFF
TRBJ2-5,TRBV15,-,-,TGTGCCACCAGCAGAGACAGGCGGGACGAGACCCAGTACTTC,CATSRDRRDETQYF
TRBJ2-1,TRBV7-2,-,TRBD2,TGTGCCAGCAGCTTAACCGGGACTAGCGGCTCCTACAATGAGCAGTTCTTC,CASSLTGTSGSYNEQFF
TRBJ2-1,TRBV2,once,-,TGTGCCAGCGGAGGTTGGGTGAGGAAAGACGGCAATGAGCAGTTCTTC,CASGGWVRKDGNEQFF